The rows below give T cell receptor beta chains drawn from one sample of a study of T cells in localized non-small cell lung cancer. Profiling relied on immunoSEQ multiplex PCR, and the TCRdb table lists in-frame clones only, not all of them. The sample includes 3,000 to 4,500 clones, roughly 42% seen only once; the top ten take about 15%. The sample here was lung tumor tissue, taken before any cancer treatment. All receptors come from a male donor at least 60 years old with stage I lung adenocarcinoma. CDR3s include the opening cysteine and the closing phenylalanine or tryptophan. D genes are given only for firm matches. Clone size is not always given. Where it is, it says once, few, many or a class for expanded clones.

D	length	V	J	size	DNA	CDR3
TRBD1	15	TRBV9	TRBJ1-2	-	TGTGCCAGCAGCGCATTGGACAGGGGGCCAGGAGGCTACACCTTC	CASSALDRGPGGYTF
-	13	TRBV29-1	TRBJ2-5	-	TGCAGCCAAGGGCAGGGGCTACAAGAGACCCAGTACTTC	CSQGQGLQETQYF
TRBD2	14	TRBV29-1	TRBJ2-3	-	TGCAGCGGGAGAGCGGGAGTGAGCACAGATACGCAGTATTTT	CSGRAGVSTDTQYF
TRBD2	17	TRBV6-7	TRBJ2-1	few	TGTGCCAGCATCCCCTCTGGGGGACTAGCAGGGTTCAATGAGCAGTTCTTC	CASIPSGGLAGFNEQFF
-	13	TRBV30	TRBJ2-7	-	TGTGCCTGGAGCGAGACAGCCTCCTACGAGCAGTACTTC	CAWSETASYEQYF
TRBD1	14	TRBV28	TRBJ1-6	-	TGTGCCAGCAGTTCCGGACAGGTGAATTCACCCCTCCACTTT	CASSSGQVNSPLHF
-	17	TRBV28	TRBJ2-1	-	TGTGCCAGCAGTTCCCATGGGATGGGGAGAGGGGACAATGAGCAGTTCTTC	CASSSHGMGRGDNEQFF
-	15	TRBV2	TRBJ2-1	-	TGTGCCAGCAGTGCCGTGGGGGGGGCCGGCAATGAGCAGTTCTTC	CASSAVGGAGNEQFF
-	15	TRBV6-8	TRBJ2-3	few	TGTGCCAGCCTCCCGGGCAGGGGAGAATCAGATACGCAGTATTTT	CASLPGRGESDTQYF
-	15	TRBV19	TRBJ2-1	-	TGTGCCAGTAGTATACAGGGACCCGTCGTCAATGAGCAGTTCTTC	CASSIQGPVVNEQFF
-	13	TRBV18	TRBJ2-1	-	TGTGCCAGCTCACTGGGCTTATACAATGAGCAGTTCTTC	CASSLGLYNEQFF
-	15	TRBV28	TRBJ1-6	-	TGTGCCAGCAGTTTTGGCGGATCCTATAATTCACCCCTCCACTTT	CASSFGGSYNSPLHF
TRBD2	15	TRBV12-5	TRBJ2-3	-	TGTGCTAGTGGTGGGGGAGGGCTAGGCACAGATACGCAGTATTTT	CASGGGGLGTDTQYF
-	15	TRBV15	TRBJ2-3	-	TGTGCCACCGCTCAACAGAGTAGCGAAACAGATACGCAGTATTTT	CATAQQSSETDTQYF
-	13	TRBV9	TRBJ1-5	few	TGTGCCAGCACTGTCGGGGGAATTCAGCCCCAGCATTTT	CASTVGGIQPQHF
-	11	TRBV19	TRBJ2-3	-	TGTGCCAGTAGTGCATTAGATACGCAGTATTTT	CASSALDTQYF
TRBD2	18	TRBV9	TRBJ2-7	medium-sized	TGTGCCAGCAGCGGAGCCCCTACTGGAGCGGGGGGGCGCTACGAGCAGTACTTC	CASSGAPTGAGGRYEQYF
TRBD2	12	TRBV9	TRBJ2-1	-	TGTGCCAGCAGCGGAGCGGGAGGTGAGCAGTTCTTC	CASSGAGGEQFF
-	14	TRBV28	TRBJ2-5	-	TGTGCCAGCAGCCCCTATCCCGGGGAAGGGACCCAGTACTTC	CASSPYPGEGTQYF